This T cell receptor (beta chain) was obtained from a study of blood T cell repertoires in COVID-19. Overall study: COVID-19 samples from acute and convalescent phases originated in the United States, Italy and Spain. Sample material is recorded as cDNA or gDNA derived from T cells, B-cell-depleted T cells, or PBMCs.

As originally analysed: How many nucleated cells were present was estimated from reference gene primer amplification. Some clones are missing from TCRdb's copy, which holds only in-frame ones; the method was immunoSEQ multiplex PCR. The V and J calls and clone size were taken over from that table, and D and trimming were inferred from the DNA. Among about 81,000 clones, 89% were seen once, and the ten largest hold approximately 12%. This CDR3 contains 10 residues. V lost 7 bases, J lost 5 bases, and 8 bases lay in between. The germline V gene has CDR1 SQVTM and CDR2 ANQGSEA. The sequencing sample was made of peripheral blood. The rearrangement joins TRBV29-1 to TRBJ1-1; maybe TRBD1 (5 bases). The sequence was collected from a man aged 70-80 years with active or convalescent COVID-19. In nucleotides, the CDR3 is TGCAGCGCCCGGGGGACTGAAGCTTTCTTT. This sequence encodes CSARGTEAFF.